A single T cell receptor beta chain is shown here with its context. The data stem from a study of blood T cell repertoires in COVID-19. As for the study in general: Material from acute and convalescent COVID-19 was sourced from the United States, Italy and Spain. PBMCs, B-cell-depleted T cells, or T cells were the source of the cDNA or gDNA that made up the material.

The table came from immunoSEQ multiplex PCR; TCRdb's copy has only in-frame clones and leaves some out. The sample records around 250,000 clones, around 90% being singletons. The CDR3 spans 13 residues. Trimming removed 5 bases from V and 7 bases from J; junction bases left unmatched: 5. Germline lookup yields CDR1 MNHEY and CDR2 SVGEGT. This receptor was identified in a woman in her 70s with active or convalescent COVID-19. The specimen was peripheral blood. This chain uses TRBV6-2 or TRBV6-3 with TRBJ2-1; 7 bases are a match to TRBD1. Here the CDR3 DNA reads TGTGCCAGCAGTACCAACAGGGGAAATGAGCAGTTCTTC. The encoded protein is CASSTNRGNEQFF.